Presented here are 24 T cell receptor beta chains from one specimen sequenced in a study of cytomegalovirus exposure and HLA in healthy donors. Primers included in the PCR were 60 Vbeta and 13 Jbeta primers. The table came from immunoSEQ multiplex PCR; TCRdb's copy has only in-frame clones and leaves some out. The table shows approximately 89,000 clones, with approximately 76% occurring only once. Sequenced material: PBMCs. These receptors came from a male donor in good health and CMV-seronegative.

The V and J genes are TRBV2 and TRBJ1-2; D unclear. Germline values: CDR1 SNHLY, CDR2 FYNNEI. V was pared by 6 bases and J by 5 bases, with 7 bases between. This CDR3 comprises 11 residues. CDR3 in amino acids: CASRGGYGYTF. In DNA form, the CDR3 reads TGTGCCAGCAGGGGAGGGTATGGCTACACCTTC.

This clone was counted once. The CDR3 region has the DNA TGTGCCAGCAGCTGGGACAGTATTCCAGATACGCAGTATTTT. Encoded protein: CASSWDSIPDTQYF. This chain uses TRBV7-9 with TRBJ2-3; 7 nucleotides agree with TRBD1. The germline V gene encodes CDR1 SEHNR and CDR2 FQNEAQ (reference sequence). The CDR3 runs 14 residues. V lost 4 bases to trimming and J lost 4 bases; unmatched junction nucleotides: 5.

The chain employs TRBV6-5 and TRBJ2-1; 11 bases are shared with TRBD2. The CDR3 length is 15 residues. Germline CDR1 MNHEY, CDR2 SVGAGI. V was clipped by 7 bases and J by 14 bases; unmatched bases: 16. CDR3 loop: CASKNSGRAAVVEFF. The CDR3 DNA sequence: TGTGCCAGCAAGAATAGCGGGAGGGCCGCTGTCGTTGAGTTCTTC.

This chain uses TRBV11-1 with TRBJ2-5, with TRBD2 identical over 10 bases. The CDR3 runs 16 residues. J gave up 0 bases and V 7 bases, and 8 bases lay outside the gene matches. CDR1 and CDR2 from the germline V gene are SGHAT and FQDESV (reference sequence). The DNA of the CDR3 is TGTGCCAGCACCCCCCCACTAGCGGGGCACCAAGAGACCCAGTACTTC. Protein product: CASTPPLAGHQETQYF.

This chain's CDR3 is CASSLVGAMDNSPLHF. The CDR3 coding sequence is TGTGCCAGCAGCTTGGTAGGGGCTATGGATAATTCACCCCTCCACTTT. The rearrangement links TRBV5-8 to TRBJ1-6, with D perhaps TRBD1 (5 bases). Trimming shortened V by 0 bases and J by 5 bases, and 12 bases separated the two germline ends. The CDR3 extends over 16 amino acids. In germline, CDR1 is SGHTS, CDR2 YDEGEE.

Worth noting for this clone: Germline is not matched at one junction end, which may reflect a read error. V gene TRBV2 combines with J gene TRBJ2-2; the match to TRBD1 covers 8 bases. This CDR3 comprises 17 residues. The germline V gene has CDR1 SNHLY and CDR2 FYNNEI. CDR3 nucleotides: TGTGCCAGCAGCGAAGGACAGGGACCAAGTAGCACCGGGGAGCTGTTTTTT. It codes for CASSEGQGPSSTGELFF. The variable domain in full, completed from reference TRBV2 and TRBJ2-2, reads EPEVTQTPSHQVTQMGQEVILRCVPISNHLYFYWYRQILGQKVEFLVSFYNNEISEKSEIFDDQFSVERPDGSNFTLKIRSTKLEDSAMYFCASSEGQGPSSTGELFFGEGSRLTVL.

The V gene is TRBV19, the J gene TRBJ2-7; 12 nucleotides match TRBD1. V trimming: 4 bases; J trimming: 6 bases; junction bases outside the gene matches: 7. The CDR3 is 15 amino acids. Per the germline V gene, CDR1 is LNHDA and CDR2 is SQIVND (reference sequence). The CDR3 DNA reads TGTGCCAGTAGTAGATCCGGGACAGGGGGCTCCGAGCAGTACTTC. This codes for CASSRSGTGGSEQYF.

The V call is TRBV19, the J call TRBJ1-1; D is uncertain. The CDR3 is made up of 13 amino acids. Germline CDR1 is LNHDA and CDR2 is SQIVND (reference sequence). The germline V and J ends were trimmed by 10 bases and 7 bases, with 19 bases remaining between them. This CDR3 reads CATQTLKSDEAFF. CDR3 bases: TGTGCCACCCAGACTCTAAAGTCTGATGAAGCTTTCTTT.

In the case of this clone: Relative to the germline gene, one junction end is altered; a read error may explain this. This chain joins TRBV7-9 and TRBJ2-7; 8 positions match TRBD1. This CDR3 has 15 amino acids. Looked up from germline, CDR1 is SEHNR and CDR2 is FQNEAQ (reference sequence). The DNA of the CDR3 is TGTTCCAGCAGCCCCTCGACAGGGGTCTACCACGAGCAGTACTTC. Its protein is CSSSPSTGVYHEQYF.

CDR3 sequence reads: CASSSGQGAKGYTF. In nucleotides, the CDR3 is TGTGCCAGCAGTTCCGGGCAGGGGGCTAAGGGCTACACCTTC. The V gene is TRBV28, the J gene TRBJ1-2, with 8 bases identical to TRBD1. Germline V gene sequence: CDR1 MDHEN, CDR2 SYDVKM. The ends lost 4 bases at V and 8 bases at J; junction bases unmatched: 9. The length of the CDR3 is 14 residues.

A few counts support this clone. V gene TRBV19 combines with J gene TRBJ1-1; maybe TRBD1 (6 bases). The CDR3 sequence is 18 residues long. The V gene's germline CDR1 is LNHDA and CDR2 SQIVND (reference sequence). Trimming removed 7 bases at V and 1 base at J, with 25 bases between. In DNA form, the CDR3 reads TGTGCCAGTACGAGGGGGGGGACGACAGGTTATAAGAACACTGAAGCTTTCTTT. It translates to CASTRGGTTGYKNTEAFF.

The V call is TRBV5-1, the J call TRBJ2-2; D uncertain. The V end was cut by 9 bases, the J end by 0 bases, with 12 bases between. The CDR3 sequence is 14 residues long. Germline values: CDR1 SGHRS, CDR2 YFSETQ. CDR3 protein: CATSGEPNTGELFF. The DNA of the CDR3 is TGCGCCACCTCCGGAGAACCGAACACCGGGGAGCTGTTTTTT.

The chain uses TRBV28 and TRBJ2-5; 10 bases fit TRBD2. The CDR3 has 18 residues. Germline lookup yields CDR1 MDHEN and CDR2 SYDVKM. After removal of 3 bases from V and 3 bases from J, the junction contained 13 bases not matched to a gene. The CDR3 loop reads CASSLNSGGPRGKETQYF. The CDR3 DNA sequence: TGTGCCAGCAGTTTGAATAGCGGGGGGCCTCGCGGTAAAGAGACCCAGTACTTC.

V and J are TRBV7-2 and TRBJ2-7, with a possible D match to TRBD2 (6 bases). Germline V gene lookup returns CDR1 SGHTA and CDR2 FQGNSA. Trimming removed 5 bases from V and 5 bases from J, with 16 bases in between. The CDR3 runs to 14 residues. The CDR3 spells CASSPSGLRDEQYF. CDR3 coding DNA: TGTGCCAGCAGCCCCTCGGGACTTCGGGACGAGCAGTACTTC.

V and J are TRBV7-8 and TRBJ2-1; D is unclear. The CDR3 spans 14 residues. V was shortened by 0 bases and J by 4 bases, with 7 bases between the two germline ends. Germline values: CDR1 SGHVS, CDR2 FQNEAQ. The CDR3 sequence: CASSLAREYNEQFF. The CDR3 bases are TGTGCCAGCAGCTTAGCCCGAGAATACAATGAGCAGTTCTTC.

A few counts support this clone. This chain joins TRBV30 and TRBJ2-7; 10 positions agree with TRBD2. The CDR3 has 14 amino acids. Germline-derived CDR1 and CDR2 are GTSNPN and SVGIG (reference sequence). V was clipped by 0 bases and J by 2 bases; unmatched bases: 1. In nucleotides, the CDR3 is TGTGCCTGGAGTGTAAGCGGGGGGGCCTACGAGCAGTACTTC. Translating it yields CAWSVSGGAYEQYF.

The rearrangement links TRBV20-1 to TRBJ1-2; D call uncertain. The CDR3 length is 11 residues. Trimming shortened V by 8 bases and J by 4 bases, and 11 bases separated the two germline ends. The germline gives CDR1 DFQATT, CDR2 SNEGSKA (reference sequence). The CDR3 reads CSTRSAYGYTF. DNA of the CDR3: TGCAGTACCAGGTCCGCCTATGGCTACACCTTC.

The chain recombines TRBV7-9 with TRBJ1-1, with 8 bases aligning to TRBD1. With 4 bases clipped from V and 3 bases from J, the junction kept 13 bases outside the gene matches. The CDR3 is made up of 17 amino acids. Germline CDR1 SEHNR, CDR2 FQNEAQ (reference sequence). The CDR3 DNA is TGTGCCAGCAGCTCGAATCAGATGCAGGGGGCTCACACTGAAGCTTTCTTT. Translating it yields CASSSNQMQGAHTEAFF.

The genes are TRBV30 and TRBJ2-1, with 11 bases fitting TRBD2. J was trimmed by 10 bases and V by 0 bases; bases with no gene match: 5. Germline loops: CDR1 GTSNPN, CDR2 SVGIG (reference sequence). This CDR3 comprises 14 residues. CDR3 DNA sequence: TGTGCCTGGAGTGTGTCTAGCGGGGGGCGGGAGCAGTTCTTC. This translates into CAWSVSSGGREQFF.

The chain combines TRBV2 with TRBJ2-1; no definite D call. V was shortened by 6 bases and J by 0 bases, with 15 bases between the two germline ends. This CDR3 is built from 16 residues. In germline, CDR1 is SNHLY, CDR2 FYNNEI. CDR3 residues: CASRESETSSYNEQFF. The CDR3 region has the DNA TGTGCCAGCAGGGAGTCAGAAACCAGCTCCTACAATGAGCAGTTCTTC. Drawing the rest from reference TRBV2 and TRBJ2-1, the complete variable domain is EPEVTQTPSHQVTQMGQEVILRCVPISNHLYFYWYRQILGQKVEFLVSFYNNEISEKSEIFDDQFSVERPDGSNFTLKIRSTKLEDSAMYFCASRESETSSYNEQFFGPGTRLTVL.

This clone was observed a few times. The rearrangement joins TRBV11-2 to TRBJ1-1, with TRBD1 as a possible D gene (5 bases). This CDR3 comprises 11 residues. Germline values: CDR1 SGHAT, CDR2 FQNNGV. CDR3 loop: CGSRANTEAFF. Written as DNA, the CDR3 is TGTGGGAGCAGGGCGAACACTGAAGCTTTCTTT.

This chain uses TRBV27 with TRBJ2-7; 11 bases fit TRBD1. The CDR3 contains 15 residues. The J segment lost 3 bases and the V segment lost 4 bases, leaving 5 bases of the junction unmatched. Germline values: CDR1 MNHEY, CDR2 SMNVEV (reference sequence). CDR3 DNA sequence: TGTGCCAGCAGTTCCCGGGACAGGGGGATCTACGAGCAGTACTTC. Amino acids: CASSSRDRGIYEQYF.

J is TRBJ2-1 and V is TRBV4-3, with D tentatively TRBD1 (5 bases). Trimming took off 4 bases at V and 2 bases at J, with 12 bases between the two ends. The CDR3 runs 15 residues. Germline lookup yields CDR1 LGHNA and CDR2 YSLEER. The CDR3 spells CASSPGREPYNEQFF. The CDR3 bases are TGCGCCAGCAGCCCCGGCAGGGAACCCTACAATGAGCAGTTCTTC.

The genes are TRBV7-2 and TRBJ1-1, with D unresolved. V gave up 5 bases and J gave up 7 bases, with 17 bases separating them. This CDR3 comprises 14 residues. Germline assignment: CDR1 SGHTA and CDR2 FQGNSA. This CDR3 is CASSTAGLRDEAFF. CDR3 DNA: TGTGCCAGCAGCACAGCCGGCCTCCGTGATGAAGCTTTCTTT.